One and the same sample provided the 27 T cell receptor beta chains below, sequenced in a study of blood T cells in healthy people across ages. A sample-barcoded 5' primer and a J-beta primer mix were used in a second PCR of roughly 6 to 12 cycles. TCRdb analysed the 5' RACE reads with MiXCR anew, one entry per CDR3 protein. Of about 650,000 distinct CDR3 sequences in the sample, around 52% were seen once. The sample comprised blood. The receptors come from an elderly woman in good health.

The sample holds a few counts of this clonotype. The gene calls are TRBV5-1 and TRBJ2-7; TRBD2 matches at 8 bases. This CDR3 comprises 13 residues. J was trimmed by 3 bases and V by 7 bases; bases with no gene match: 6. Germline-derived CDR1 and CDR2 are SGHRS and YFSETQ. CDR3 amino acids: CASALADYYEQYF. DNA of the CDR3: TGCGCCAGCGCACTAGCGGACTACTACGAGCAGTACTTC.

Comments on this clonotype: A much larger clone lies one base from this, so it may be a read error. The CDR3 DNA follows: TGCAGCGTTGAGATCAGGAAGGGAAACATTCAGTACTTC. Amino acids: CSVEIRKGNIQYF. The V and J genes are TRBV29-1 and TRBJ2-4, with no clear D. The CDR3 extends over 13 amino acids. V lost 3 bases and J lost 6, with 12 bases in between. The germline CDR1 and CDR2 sequences are SQVTM and ANQGSEA.

This clonotype came up a few times. The J gene is TRBJ2-4, the V gene TRBV6-2 or TRBV6-3; 10 positions agree with TRBD2. Germline V gene lookup returns CDR1 MNHEY and CDR2 SVGEGT. Losses at the gene ends were 7 bases for V and 7 bases for J; bases not matched to a gene: 4. CDR3 length: 13 amino acids. Here the CDR3 reads CASKSSGGNIQYF. Written as DNA, the CDR3 is TGTGCCAGCAAATCTAGCGGGGGCAACATTCAGTACTTC.

This clonotype was counted ten times or more. V usage is TRBV28 and J usage is TRBJ2-7; 8 nucleotides align to TRBD1. Germline CDR1 and CDR2: MDHEN and SYDVKM. V shed 5 bases and J 3 bases; nucleotides not matched to a gene: 6. The CDR3 has 14 amino acids. CDR3 DNA sequence: TGTGCCAGCAGTACTACAGGGGGAGGCTACGAGCAGTACTTC. It yields the protein CASSTTGGGYEQYF.

This clonotype was counted a few times. The rearrangement joins TRBV7-8 to TRBJ2-1, with 7 bases identical to TRBD1. Trimming cost V 1 base and J 7 bases; bases outside gene matches: 10. CDR1 is SGHVS, CDR2 FQNEAQ, per germline. The CDR3 has 16 residues. The CDR3 here is CASSLVGTEGWNEQFF. The CDR3 coding sequence is TGTGCCAGCAGCTTAGTTGGGACAGAGGGCTGGAATGAGCAGTTCTTC. Based on the CDR3 plus reference TRBV7-8 and TRBJ2-1, the full variable domain is GAGVSQSPRYKVAKRGQDVALRCDPISGHVSLFWYQQALGQGPEFLTYFQNEAQLDKSGLPSDRFFAERPEGSVSTLKIQRTQQEDSAVYLCASSLVGTEGWNEQFFGPGTRLTVL.

This chain uses TRBV7-3 with TRBJ2-7, with 7 bases that match TRBD2. Germline loops: CDR1 SGHTA, CDR2 FQGTGA. CDR3 size: 15 residues. Unmatched junction bases numbered 8, after V lost 3 bases and J lost 3 bases. DNA of the CDR3: TGTGCCAGCAGCTTGGCCCCGGGACTATTCTACGAGCAGTACTTC. Its translation: CASSLAPGLFYEQYF. Together with reference TRBV7-3 and TRBJ2-7, the CDR3 gives the full variable domain: GAGVSQTPSNKVTEKGKYVELRCDPISGHTALYWYRQSLGQGPEFLIYFQGTGAADDSGLPNDRFFAVRPEGSVSTLKIQRTERGDSAVYLCASSLAPGLFYEQYFGPGTRLTVT.

The gene calls are TRBV20-1 and TRBJ2-4, with TRBD2 identical over 15 bases. Trimming cost V 6 bases and J 9 bases; bases outside gene matches: 12. CDR1 DFQATT and CDR2 SNEGSKA come from the germline V gene (reference sequence). The CDR3 length is 16 residues. The CDR3 protein is CSASSPGLAGGGIQYF. DNA for the CDR3: TGCAGTGCCTCGTCGCCGGGACTAGCGGGAGGTGGCATTCAGTACTTC.

This clonotype was seen at least ten times. J is TRBJ2-1 and V is TRBV12-5, with D hard to call. The germline CDR1 and CDR2 sequences are LGHNT and FRNRAP. The length of the CDR3 is 11 residues. V gave up 3 bases and J gave up 9 bases, with 6 bases separating them. CDR3 nucleotides: TGTGCTAGTGGTTTTTCGCGTGAGCAGTTCTTC. Translation: CASGFSREQFF.

This clonotype occurred many times. The chain has TRBV29-1 and TRBJ2-5, with D unresolved. Trimming pared 3 bases from V and 0 bases from J, leaving 11 bases between. CDR1 SQVTM and CDR2 ANQGSEA come from the germline V gene. The CDR3 loop spans 14 amino acids. This CDR3 is CSVEMVQYQETQYF. The CDR3 nucleotides are TGCAGCGTTGAGATGGTCCAGTACCAAGAGACCCAGTACTTC.

Worth noting for this clonotype: A much larger clonotype is one base distant, so this may be a read error. This chain links TRBV2 with TRBJ2-1; 9 bases are shared with TRBD2. J gave up 2 bases and V 1 base, and 3 bases lay outside the gene matches. The CDR3 sequence is 16 residues long. Germline assignment: CDR1 SNHLY and CDR2 FYNNEI. The CDR3 coding sequence is TGTGCCAGCAGTGAAGGGGGCGGGGGGGCCTACAATGAGCAGTTCTTC. Translated, it gives CASSEGGGGAYNEQFF.

To note about this clonotype: With a much larger clone just one base away, this may be a read error. V and J are TRBV7-2 and TRBJ2-3; maybe TRBD1 (5 bases). Germline V gives CDR1 SGHTA, CDR2 FQGNSA. Deletions cut 9 bases from V and 8 bases from J, with 21 bases between. There are 14 residues in the CDR3. CDR3 nucleotide sequence: TGTGCCAGTCAAAGGACACATTCACCAGGTACGCAGTATTTT. As protein: CASQRTHSPGTQYF.

The rearrangement uses TRBV28 and TRBJ1-5, with 10 nucleotides matching TRBD1. There are 15 residues in the CDR3. CDR1 is MDHEN and CDR2 is SYDVKM in the germline V gene. V lost 5 bases and J lost 9; bases outside the gene matches: 10. Written as DNA, the CDR3 is TGTGCCAGCAGTCTCGACAGGGGGCGGCTTCGGCCCCAGCATTTT. This codes for CASSLDRGRLRPQHF.

The chain uses TRBV6-6 and TRBJ1-2; possible D gene TRBD1, 6 bases. The germline V and J ends were trimmed by 3 bases and 6 bases, with 17 bases remaining between them. In germline, CDR1 is MNHNY, CDR2 SVGAGI (reference sequence). The CDR3 length is 15 residues. The DNA of the CDR3 is TGTGCCAGCAGTTATCAGGAGACAGGTCCAGATGGCTACACCTTC. Translated: CASSYQETGPDGYTF.

Comments on this clonotype: Being one base from a much bigger clone, this may be a read error. V and J are TRBV7-2 and TRBJ2-1, with D hard to call. CDR3 length: 13 amino acids. Germline assignment: CDR1 SGHTA and CDR2 FQGNSA. V was cut by 5 bases and J by 8 bases, with 13 bases left in between. For the CDR3, the DNA is TGTGCCAGCAGCCACTTGGTACCAGATGAGCAGTTCTTC. Protein product: CASSHLVPDEQFF.

In this sample, this clonotype turned up once. This may be a read error, as it is one base from a much larger clone. The chain uses TRBV2 and TRBJ2-1; perhaps TRBD1 as D (6 bases). Deletions cut 2 bases from V and 10 bases from J, with 15 bases between. The CDR3 runs to 14 residues. Germline V gene data show CDR1 as SNHLY and CDR2 as FYNNEI. Written as DNA, the CDR3 is TGTGCCAGCAGTGAACAGGGGTCCCTGTACGAGCAGTTCTTC. Its translation is CASSEQGSLYEQFF.

Regarding this clonotype: This may arise from a read error, as a much more abundant clone is one base away. The chain uses TRBV6-5 and TRBJ2-7; 9 positions agree with TRBD1. The junction had 8 bases not matched to a gene; V was cut back by 5 bases and J by 9 bases. The length of the CDR3 is 13 residues. Germline CDR1 reads MNHEY; CDR2 reads SVGAGI. The CDR3 bases are TGTGCCAGCAGTGTGGGACAGGGTAATGGGCAGTACTTC. Its protein is CASSVGQGNGQYF.

Regarding this clonotype: Germline and junction disagree at one end, which may indicate a read error. The V and J genes are TRBV7-6 and TRBJ2-7, with 8 bases that match TRBD1. Germline-derived CDR1 and CDR2 are SGHVS and FNYEAQ. This CDR3 has 15 amino acids. CDR3 DNA sequence: TGTGCCAGCAGCTTACTCCCAGGGGGCGTTTACGAGCGGTACTTC. Amino acid sequence: CASSLLPGGVYERYF.

This clonotype was seen more than once but under ten times. This chain links TRBV3-1 with TRBJ2-1; TRBD1 aligns across 10 bases. CDR1 and CDR2 from the germline V gene are LGHDT and YNNKEL (reference sequence). This CDR3 contains 18 residues. V gave up 3 bases and J gave up 0 bases; unmatched junction bases: 8. The CDR3 DNA sequence: TGTGCCAGCAGCCATGATGCCCGGGACAGGGGCTCCTACAATGAGCAGTTCTTC. This translates into CASSHDARDRGSYNEQFF.

The rearrangement links TRBV18 to TRBJ2-1; D may be TRBD2 (6 bases). The germline V gene encodes CDR1 KGHSH and CDR2 LQKENI. There are 15 residues in the CDR3. The ends were cut back, 0 bases at V and 6 bases at J, with 12 bases in the middle. The CDR3 loop is CASSPPDRRGNEQFF. As DNA, the CDR3 is TGTGCCAGCTCACCACCGGATCGGCGGGGCAATGAGCAGTTCTTC.

In its sample, this clonotype was seen a few times. A much larger clone lies one base from this, so it may be a read error. The chain carries TRBV5-1 and TRBJ2-1; 7 positions match TRBD2. Gene TRBJ2-7 matches the end of the DNA better, so the J call may be wrong. CDR3 length: 15 residues. Germline V lookup: CDR1 SGHRS, CDR2 YFSETQ. CDR3 bases: TGCGCCAGCAGCGGAGCGGGATCCTCCTACAATGAGCAGTACTTC. It translates to CASSGAGSSYNEQYF.

This clonotype was seen a few times. This rearrangement joins TRBV5-5 to TRBJ2-5, with D perhaps TRBD2 (6 bases). Trimming stripped 0 bases from V and 5 bases from J, with 14 bases between. Germline V gives CDR1 SGHKS, CDR2 YYEKEE (reference sequence). CDR3 size: 15 residues. The CDR3 here is CASSLAGGPHETQYF. CDR3 sequence (DNA): TGTGCCAGCAGCTTGGCCGGAGGGCCCCATGAGACCCAGTACTTC.

This clonotype came up many times. J is TRBJ2-3 and V is TRBV9; 9 bases agree with TRBD2. The CDR3 spans 14 residues. The junction had 5 bases not matched to a gene; V was cut back by 0 bases and J by 9 bases. Per the germline V gene, CDR1 is SGDLS and CDR2 is YYNGEE. Written as DNA, the CDR3 is TGTGCCAGCAGCGTAGACCCAGCGGGGGGCACGCAGTATTTT. This gives the protein CASSVDPAGGTQYF.

This clonotype was found once. A much larger clone lies one base from this, so it may be a read error. The J gene is TRBJ2-1, the V gene TRBV5-1; D perhaps matches TRBD2 (7 bases). CDR1 SGHRS and CDR2 YFSETQ come from the germline V gene. Trimming cost V 6 bases and J 2 bases, with 18 bases left between them. The CDR3 is 16 amino acids. The CDR3 region is CASMVGGGPPYNEQFF. CDR3 nucleotides: TGCGCCAGCATGGTTGGCGGGGGCCCCCCCTACAATGAGCAGTTCTTC.

This clonotype was counted once. This chain connects TRBV12-3 or TRBV12-4 to TRBJ1-2; no firm D call. The CDR3 has 15 amino acids. Trimming pared 2 bases from V and 7 bases from J, leaving 17 bases between. The CDR3 reads CASSLRSLRTAGYTF. The CDR3 DNA sequence: TGTGCCAGCAGTTTAAGAAGTCTCCGGACTGCTGGCTACACCTTC.

The chain uses TRBV9 and TRBJ2-1; D tentatively fits TRBD1 or TRBD2 (7 bases each). The CDR3 contains 19 residues. Germline-derived CDR1 and CDR2 are SGDLS and YYNGEE. Between the trimmed V and J ends, which lost 0 bases and 5 bases, there was a span of 24 bases. The CDR3 loop is CASSVEILPRGGLNNEQFF. DNA for the CDR3: TGTGCCAGCAGCGTAGAAATCCTTCCCAGGGGGGGACTGAACAATGAGCAGTTCTTC.

The rearrangement links TRBV20-1 to TRBJ2-7; 7 bases are a match to TRBD2. J gave up 7 bases and V 8 bases, and 23 bases lay outside the gene matches. The CDR3 extends over 16 amino acids. CDR1 DFQATT and CDR2 SNEGSKA come from the germline V gene (reference sequence). DNA for the CDR3: TGCAGTCAAACCAACCCCAATGGCGGGGGTTCTCGGGAGCAGTACTTC. Protein: CSQTNPNGGGSREQYF.

The V and J genes are TRBV6-6 and TRBJ1-5; 8 bases match TRBD1. The CDR3 runs to 16 residues. Germline V gene data show CDR1 as MNHNY and CDR2 as SVGAGI (reference sequence). J gave up 0 bases and V 4 bases, and 5 bases lay outside the gene matches. The CDR3 DNA sequence: TGTGCCAGCAGTTCCAACAGGGGGATTAGCAATCAGCCCCAGCATTTT. Translating gives CASSSNRGISNQPQHF.